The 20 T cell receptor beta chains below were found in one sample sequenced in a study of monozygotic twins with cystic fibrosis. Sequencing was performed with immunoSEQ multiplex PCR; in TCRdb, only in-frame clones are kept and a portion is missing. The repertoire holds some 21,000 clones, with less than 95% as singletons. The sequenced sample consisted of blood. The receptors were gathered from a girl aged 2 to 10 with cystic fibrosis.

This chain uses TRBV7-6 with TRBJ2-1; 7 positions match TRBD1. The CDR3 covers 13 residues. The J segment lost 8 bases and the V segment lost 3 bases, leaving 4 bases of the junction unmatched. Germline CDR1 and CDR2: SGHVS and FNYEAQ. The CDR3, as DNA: TGTGCCAGCAGCTTCCAACAGGGGCATGAGCAGTTCTTC. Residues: CASSFQQGHEQFF.

The CDR3 sequence is CAISESGRDQETQYF. CDR3 in DNA: TGTGCCATCAGTGAGTCGGGTCGGGACCAAGAGACCCAGTACTTC. The rearrangement links TRBV10-3 to TRBJ2-5, with D uncertain. V lost 0 bases, J lost 0 bases, and 8 bases lay in between. CDR1 and CDR2 from the germline V gene are ENHRY and SYGVKD. The CDR3 covers 15 residues.

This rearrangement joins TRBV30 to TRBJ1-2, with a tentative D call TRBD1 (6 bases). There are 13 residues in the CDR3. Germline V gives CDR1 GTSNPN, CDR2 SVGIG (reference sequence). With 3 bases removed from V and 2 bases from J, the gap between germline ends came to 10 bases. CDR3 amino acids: CAWSSDSNYGYTF. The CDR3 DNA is TGTGCCTGGAGCTCGGACAGCAACTATGGCTACACCTTC.

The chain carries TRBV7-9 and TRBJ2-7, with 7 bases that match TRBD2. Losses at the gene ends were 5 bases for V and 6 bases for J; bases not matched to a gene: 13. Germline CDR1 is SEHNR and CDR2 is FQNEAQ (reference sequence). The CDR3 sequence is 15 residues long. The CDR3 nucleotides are TGTGCCAGCAGCACCCCTAGCGGAACTTCTTCCGAGCAGTACTTC. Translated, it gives CASSTPSGTSSEQYF.

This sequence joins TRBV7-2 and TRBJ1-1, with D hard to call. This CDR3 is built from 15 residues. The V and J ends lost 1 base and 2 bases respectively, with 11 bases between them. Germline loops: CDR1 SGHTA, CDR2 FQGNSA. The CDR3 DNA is TGTGCCAGCAGCTTAGGTGTCGTAAAAAACACTGAAGCTTTCTTT. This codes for CASSLGVVKNTEAFF.

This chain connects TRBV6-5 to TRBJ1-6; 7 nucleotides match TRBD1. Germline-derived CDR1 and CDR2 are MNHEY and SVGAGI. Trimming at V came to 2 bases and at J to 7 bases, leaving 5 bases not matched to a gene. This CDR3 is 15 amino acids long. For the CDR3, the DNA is TGTGCCAGCAGTTACGGGACAGAACTAAATTCACCCCTCCACTTT. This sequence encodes CASSYGTELNSPLHF.

This CDR3 reads CAWSVGSGAGNTIYF. As DNA, the CDR3 is TGTGCCTGGAGTGTGGGCAGCGGCGCTGGAAACACCATATATTTT. The gene calls are TRBV30 and TRBJ1-3; D not certain. Trimming cost V 0 bases and J 2 bases, with 11 bases left between them. This CDR3 is built from 15 residues. Germline CDR1 is GTSNPN and CDR2 is SVGIG (reference sequence).

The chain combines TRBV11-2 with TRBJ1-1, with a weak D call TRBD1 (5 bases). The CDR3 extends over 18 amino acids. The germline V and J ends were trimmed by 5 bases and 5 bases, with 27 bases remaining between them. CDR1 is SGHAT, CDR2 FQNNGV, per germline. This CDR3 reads CASSTFLGGDKGGTEAFF. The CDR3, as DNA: TGTGCCAGCAGCACATTCCTTGGGGGGGATAAGGGTGGAACTGAAGCTTTCTTT.

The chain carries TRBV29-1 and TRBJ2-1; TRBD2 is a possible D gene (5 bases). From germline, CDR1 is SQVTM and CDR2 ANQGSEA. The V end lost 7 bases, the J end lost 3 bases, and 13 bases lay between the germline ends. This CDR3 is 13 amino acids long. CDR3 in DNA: TGCAGCGCCGGCGGGCCCGACTACAATGAGCAGTTCTTC. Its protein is CSAGGPDYNEQFF.

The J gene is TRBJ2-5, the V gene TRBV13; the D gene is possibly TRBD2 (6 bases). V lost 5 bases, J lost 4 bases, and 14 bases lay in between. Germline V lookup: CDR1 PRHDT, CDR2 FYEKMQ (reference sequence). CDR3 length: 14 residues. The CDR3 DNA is TGTGCCAGCAGCCTCCTGGGGGGAGGAGAGACCCAGTACTTC. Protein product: CASSLLGGGETQYF.

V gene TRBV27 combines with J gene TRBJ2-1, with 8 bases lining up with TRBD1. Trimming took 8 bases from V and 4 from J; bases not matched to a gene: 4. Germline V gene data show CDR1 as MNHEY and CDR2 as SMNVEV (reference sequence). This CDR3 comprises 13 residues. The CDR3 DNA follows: TGTGCCAGCCGAACAGGGGGTTACAATGAGCAGTTCTTC. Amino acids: CASRTGGYNEQFF.

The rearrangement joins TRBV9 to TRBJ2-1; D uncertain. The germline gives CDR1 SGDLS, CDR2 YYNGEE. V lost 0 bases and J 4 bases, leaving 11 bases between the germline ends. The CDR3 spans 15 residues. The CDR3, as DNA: TGTGCCAGCAGCGTAGCTAAAGGGATTTACAATGAGCAGTTCTTC. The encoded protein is CASSVAKGIYNEQFF.

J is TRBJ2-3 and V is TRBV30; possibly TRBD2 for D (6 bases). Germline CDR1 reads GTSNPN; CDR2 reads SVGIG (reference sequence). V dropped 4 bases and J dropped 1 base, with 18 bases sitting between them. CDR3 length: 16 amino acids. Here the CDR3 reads CAWTPTGLSGTDTQYF. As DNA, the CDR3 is TGTGCCTGGACCCCCACGGGACTTTCTGGCACAGATACGCAGTATTTT.

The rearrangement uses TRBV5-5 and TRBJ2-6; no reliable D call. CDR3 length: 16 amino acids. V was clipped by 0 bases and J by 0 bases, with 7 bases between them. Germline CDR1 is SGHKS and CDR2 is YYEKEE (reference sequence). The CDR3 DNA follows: TGTGCCAGCAGCTTGGGCGTGTCCTCTGGGGCCAACGTCCTGACTTTC. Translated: CASSLGVSSGANVLTF.

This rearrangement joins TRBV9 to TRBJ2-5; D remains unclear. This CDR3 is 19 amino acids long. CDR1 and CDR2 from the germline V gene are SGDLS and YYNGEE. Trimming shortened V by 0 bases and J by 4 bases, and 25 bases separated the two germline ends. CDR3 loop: CASSVGSRRTIYSGETQYF. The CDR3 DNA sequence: TGTGCCAGCAGCGTAGGGAGCCGGAGAACTATCTATTCCGGAGAGACCCAGTACTTC. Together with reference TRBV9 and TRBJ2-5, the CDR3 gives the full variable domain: DSGVTQTPKHLITATGQRVTLRCSPRSGDLSVYWYQQSLDQGLQFLIQYYNGEERAKGNILERFSAQQFPDLHSELNLSSLELGDSALYFCASSVGSRRTIYSGETQYFGPGTRLLVL.

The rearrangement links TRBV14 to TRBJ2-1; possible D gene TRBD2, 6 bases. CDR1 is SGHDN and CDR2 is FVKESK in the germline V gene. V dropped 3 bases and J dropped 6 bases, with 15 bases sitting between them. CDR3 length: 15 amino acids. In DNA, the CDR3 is TGTGCCAGCAGCCATCGACCGCAGCGGGCCAATGAGCAGTTCTTC. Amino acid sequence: CASSHRPQRANEQFF.

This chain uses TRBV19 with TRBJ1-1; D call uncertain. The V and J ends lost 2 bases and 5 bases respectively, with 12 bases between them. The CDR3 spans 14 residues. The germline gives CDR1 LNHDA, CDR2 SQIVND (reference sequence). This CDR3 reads CASSISGFNTEAFF. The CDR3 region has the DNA TGTGCCAGTAGTATATCTGGGTTTAATACTGAAGCTTTCTTT.

The CDR3 reads CASSSISAGNTQYF. The CDR3 DNA sequence: TGTGCCAGCAGTTCAATTTCGGCGGGGAATACGCAGTATTTT. This chain joins TRBV6-5 and TRBJ2-3, with D maybe TRBD2 (6 bases). Trimming shortened V by 4 bases and J by 7 bases, and 15 bases separated the two germline ends. The germline gives CDR1 MNHEY, CDR2 SVGAGI. This CDR3 has 14 residues.

In DNA form, the CDR3 reads TGTGCCAGCAGCTTAGTCCTAGCGGGGGCCACAGATACGCAGTATTTT. The encoded protein is CASSLVLAGATDTQYF. The chain recombines TRBV7-9 with TRBJ2-3; 10 nucleotides agree with TRBD2. With 1 base clipped from V and 2 bases from J, the junction kept 3 bases outside the gene matches. CDR1 is SEHNR and CDR2 is FQNEAQ in the germline V gene (reference sequence). The CDR3 length is 16 residues.

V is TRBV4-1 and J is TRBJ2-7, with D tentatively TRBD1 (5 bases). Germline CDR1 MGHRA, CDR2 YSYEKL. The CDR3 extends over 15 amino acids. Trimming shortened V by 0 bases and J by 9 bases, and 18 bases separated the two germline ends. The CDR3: CASSQDGRVNGVQYF. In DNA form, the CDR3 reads TGCGCCAGCAGCCAAGACGGCAGGGTTAATGGCGTGCAGTACTTC.